These 27 T cell receptor beta chains were all obtained from the same sample, sequenced in a study of radiation and T cells in renal cell carcinoma. As to time point: baseline pretreatment blood. Treatment in this sample: 15 Gy SBRT to primary tumor, nephrectomy 4 weeks later. Produced via immunoSEQ multiplex PCR; TCRdb's table is partial and in-frame only. This sample carries more than 95,000 clones, approximately 80% of them seen once, and the ten largest clones take around 3%. The sample here was blood, taken from a patient whose treatment included radiotherapy and nephrectomy. Receptors were obtained from a woman aged 60 to 75 with renal cell carcinoma.

This chain connects TRBV19 to TRBJ1-5; D might be TRBD1 (5 bases). Trimming took off 4 bases at V and 6 bases at J, with 10 bases between the two ends. The CDR3 loop spans 13 amino acids. From germline, CDR1 is LNHDA and CDR2 SQIVND (reference sequence). The DNA of the CDR3 is TGTGCCAGTAGTACCCGGGACGGTCAGCCCCAGCATTTT. Protein: CASSTRDGQPQHF.

J is TRBJ2-5 and V is TRBV6-6; TRBD2 matches at 9 bases. The CDR3 spans 14 residues. Germline V gene data show CDR1 as MNHNY and CDR2 as SVGAGI (reference sequence). After removal of 6 bases from V and 2 bases from J, the junction contained 4 bases not matched to a gene. Here the CDR3 reads CASRQLAGQETQYF. Here the CDR3 DNA reads TGTGCCAGCAGACAGCTAGCGGGGCAAGAGACCCAGTACTTC.

The chain has TRBV13 and TRBJ1-1, with D unresolved. CDR1 and CDR2 (germline): PRHDT, FYEKMQ (reference sequence). V gave up 0 bases and J gave up 10 bases, with 9 bases separating them. The CDR3 extends over 12 amino acids. CDR3 nucleotide sequence: TGTGCCAGCAGCTTAGGGCGCGATGGAGCTTTCTTT. Its protein product is CASSLGRDGAFF.

V and J are TRBV19 and TRBJ2-3; no clear D gene. Trimming removed 1 base from V and 0 bases from J, with 8 bases in between. The CDR3 consists of 15 residues. Germline V gene data show CDR1 as LNHDA and CDR2 as SQIVND (reference sequence). The CDR3, as DNA: TGTGCCAGTAGTATAGCCGGCTCGAGCACAGATACGCAGTATTTT. It encodes CASSIAGSSTDTQYF.

The CDR3 nucleotides are TGTGCCAGCAGCGGACCGGGGGACACTGAAGCTTTCTTT. Its translation is CASSGPGDTEAFF. This chain uses TRBV4-2 with TRBJ1-1; possible D gene TRBD1, 5 bases. V lost 5 bases and J lost 3, with 10 bases in between. The CDR3 spans 13 residues. CDR1 and CDR2 from the germline V gene are LGHNA and YNFKEQ.

The chain carries TRBV7-9 and TRBJ2-7; D is perhaps TRBD1 or TRBD2 (5 bases each). V was shortened by 2 bases and J by 2 bases, with 13 bases between the two germline ends. The CDR3 spans 15 residues. Germline CDR1 reads SEHNR; CDR2 reads FQNEAQ (reference sequence). CDR3 residues: CASSLNRGMTYEQYF. The CDR3 DNA follows: TGTGCCAGCAGCTTAAATCGGGGCATGACCTACGAGCAGTACTTC.

This chain connects TRBV2 to TRBJ1-4, with 8 bases lining up with TRBD1. With 10 bases clipped from V and 7 bases from J, the junction kept 5 bases outside the gene matches. Germline CDR1 is SNHLY and CDR2 is FYNNEI. The CDR3 consists of 12 residues. Here the CDR3 DNA reads TGTGCCAACTCGGACAGGGCTGAAAAACTGTTTTTT. This sequence encodes CANSDRAEKLFF. The full variable domain, its missing parts supplied by reference TRBV2 and TRBJ1-4, is EPEVTQTPSHQVTQMGQEVILRCVPISNHLYFYWYRQILGQKVEFLVSFYNNEISEKSEIFDDQFSVERPDGSNFTLKIRSTKLEDSAMYFCANSDRAEKLFFGSGTQLSVL.

The chain employs TRBV27 and TRBJ2-3, with D unclear. This CDR3 spans 12 amino acids. Looked up from germline, CDR1 is MNHEY and CDR2 is SMNVEV (reference sequence). V lost 5 bases, J lost 0 bases, and 3 bases lay in between. Written as DNA, the CDR3 is TGTGCCAGCAGTCAGAGCACAGATACGCAGTATTTT. This encodes CASSQSTDTQYF.

The CDR3 DNA follows: TGCGCCAGCAGCACCGCGACAGGGTCCGGAAACACCATATATTTT. Its protein is CASSTATGSGNTIYF. This rearrangement joins TRBV5-1 to TRBJ1-3, with 7 bases lining up with TRBD1. J was trimmed by 4 bases and V by 4 bases; bases with no gene match: 8. The length of the CDR3 is 15 residues. CDR1 is SGHRS, CDR2 YFSETQ, per germline.

This chain joins TRBV2 and TRBJ1-5; TRBD1 matches at 8 bases. CDR1 is SNHLY, CDR2 FYNNEI, per germline. This CDR3 is 14 amino acids long. Trimming at V came to 6 bases and at J to 7 bases, leaving 8 bases not matched to a gene. CDR3 sequence: CASSSDRARQPQHF. In DNA, the CDR3 is TGTGCCAGCAGCTCGGACAGGGCACGCCAGCCCCAGCATTTT.

V usage is TRBV9 and J usage is TRBJ1-3; D call uncertain. Trimming took 3 bases from V and 5 from J, leaving 6 bases between them. The CDR3 is 12 amino acids. Germline CDR1 reads SGDLS; CDR2 reads YYNGEE. Written as DNA, the CDR3 is TGTGCCAGCAGCGGCGCCCGAAACACCATATATTTT. Protein product: CASSGARNTIYF.

This clone was observed a few times. The genes are TRBV14 and TRBJ1-6; 7 bases line up with TRBD1. This CDR3 spans 15 amino acids. Germline V gene lookup returns CDR1 SGHDN and CDR2 FVKESK. With V trimmed by 3 bases and J by 6 bases, 5 bases remained unmatched. CDR3 residues: CASSHLGQRNSPLHF. DNA for the CDR3: TGTGCCAGCAGCCATTTGGGACAGCGTAATTCACCCCTCCACTTT. Together with reference TRBV14 and TRBJ1-6, the CDR3 gives the full variable domain: EAGVTQFPSHSVIEKGQTVTLRCDPISGHDNLYWYRRVMGKEIKFLLHFVKESKQDESGMPNNRFLAERTGGTYSTLKVQPAELEDSGVYFCASSHLGQRNSPLHFGNGTRLTVT.

The chain has TRBV11-2 and TRBJ2-1; 7 bases agree with TRBD1. This CDR3 contains 15 residues. Germline CDR1 is SGHAT and CDR2 is FQNNGV. J was trimmed by 5 bases and V by 8 bases; bases with no gene match: 12. DNA for the CDR3: TGTGCCAGCTTGAGAGACAGGGCCTCGGACAATGAGCAGTTCTTC. Protein product: CASLRDRASDNEQFF.

The V and J genes are TRBV7-8 and TRBJ1-1; TRBD1 might be the D (6 bases). CDR3 length: 17 amino acids. CDR1 is SGHVS, CDR2 FQNEAQ, per germline. The V end was cut by 6 bases, the J end by 2 bases, with 22 bases between. The CDR3 DNA reads as TGTGCCAGCAGACGGGACATCTTCGCGGAGATAAACACTGAAGCTTTCTTT. Translated: CASRRDIFAEINTEAFF.

The chain uses TRBV6-1 and TRBJ1-2, with D perhaps TRBD1 (5 bases). CDR1 and CDR2 from the germline V gene are MNHNS and SASEGT. V was cut by 4 bases and J by 4 bases, with 13 bases left in between. The CDR3 totals 14 residues. The CDR3 protein is CASSVPGTPYGYTF. Here the CDR3 DNA reads TGTGCCAGCAGTGTCCCCGGGACCCCCTATGGCTACACCTTC.

The V gene is TRBV6-1, the J gene TRBJ2-7; D remains ambiguous. CDR1 is MNHNS, CDR2 SASEGT, per germline. Trimming removed 2 bases from V and 6 bases from J, with 11 bases in between. The CDR3 spans 13 residues. In nucleotides, the CDR3 is TGTGCCAGCAGTGAATATCAGAACTCCGAGCAGTACTTC. It translates to CASSEYQNSEQYF.

This clone appeared a few times. V is TRBV5-1 and J is TRBJ2-7; D is uncertain. CDR3 length: 13 amino acids. V was clipped by 2 bases and J by 3 bases, with 9 bases between them. Germline lookup yields CDR1 SGHRS and CDR2 YFSETQ. The CDR3 DNA follows: TGCGCCAGCAGCTTCCCGACAAGCTACGAGCAGTACTTC. Its translation is CASSFPTSYEQYF.

V is TRBV27 and J is TRBJ1-4, with 8 positions matching TRBD1. V gave up 5 bases and J gave up 3 bases; unmatched junction bases: 8. This CDR3 is 16 amino acids long. From germline, CDR1 is MNHEY and CDR2 SMNVEV (reference sequence). The CDR3 region is CASSTLDRGPNEKLFF. DNA for the CDR3: TGTGCCAGCAGTACCCTAGACAGGGGACCTAATGAAAAACTGTTTTTT.

This chain links TRBV9 with TRBJ2-3; 8 bases match TRBD2. Unmatched junction bases numbered 9, after V lost 3 bases and J lost 6 bases. CDR1 and CDR2 (germline): SGDLS, YYNGEE. CDR3 length equals 15 residues. In DNA, the CDR3 is TGTGCCAGCAGCGGGGACGGGGGGGCCGTGGATACGCAGTATTTT. Its translation is CASSGDGGAVDTQYF.

The CDR3 DNA reads as TGTGCCAGCAGCTCCCAGTGGGCAGTCGTAGATACGCAGTATTTT. Its protein product is CASSSQWAVVDTQYF. The rearrangement links TRBV7-2 to TRBJ2-3; D not resolved. Germline CDR1 and CDR2: SGHTA and FQGNSA. V dropped 4 bases and J dropped 5 bases, with 16 bases sitting between them. The CDR3 sequence is 15 residues long.

Only one count was recorded for this clone. The chain uses TRBV9 and TRBJ2-3; D possibly corresponds to TRBD1 (6 bases). This CDR3 spans 14 amino acids. Per the germline V gene, CDR1 is SGDLS and CDR2 is YYNGEE. V was trimmed by 0 bases and J by 7 bases, leaving 12 bases between them. CDR3 coding DNA: TGTGCCAGCAGCGTAGCCCAGGGGTCATATACGCAGTATTTT. Translation: CASSVAQGSYTQYF.

V gene TRBV5-6 combines with J gene TRBJ2-5; D gene uncertain. The V end lost 2 bases, the J end lost 4 bases, and 3 bases lay between the germline ends. The CDR3 sequence is 11 residues long. Per germline, CDR1 SGHDT and CDR2 YYEEEE. The CDR3 protein is CASSLAETQYF. CDR3 nucleotide sequence: TGTGCCAGCAGCTTAGCAGAGACCCAGTACTTC.

J is TRBJ1-1 and V is TRBV18; D is ambiguous. Germline CDR1 reads KGHSH; CDR2 reads LQKENI. The V and J ends lost 3 bases and 1 base respectively, with 15 bases between them. This CDR3 contains 16 residues. Here the CDR3 reads CASSPGVGSGNTEAFF. CDR3 sequence (DNA): TGTGCCAGCTCACCGGGAGTGGGTTCAGGGAACACTGAAGCTTTCTTT.

This chain uses TRBV2 with TRBJ2-1, with D hard to call. The germline CDR1 and CDR2 sequences are SNHLY and FYNNEI. The length of the CDR3 is 12 residues. Trimming removed 6 bases at V and 12 bases at J, with 15 bases between. The CDR3 DNA sequence: TGTGCCAGCAGGGGCCCTTCAATGAGGCAGTTCTTC. Protein product: CASRGPSMRQFF. Combining the CDR3 with reference TRBV2 and TRBJ2-1 gives the whole variable domain EPEVTQTPSHQVTQMGQEVILRCVPISNHLYFYWYRQILGQKVEFLVSFYNNEISEKSEIFDDQFSVERPDGSNFTLKIRSTKLEDSAMYFCASRGPSMRQFFGPGTRLTVL.

This chain uses TRBV11-2 with TRBJ2-3, with D perhaps TRBD1 or TRBD2 (5 bases each). The germline V gene encodes CDR1 SGHAT and CDR2 FQNNGV. V dropped 10 bases and J dropped 2 bases, with 22 bases sitting between them. This CDR3 is built from 16 residues. CDR3 residues: CATEKDTGTYTDTQYF. In nucleotides, the CDR3 is TGTGCCACCGAGAAAGACACCGGGACGTACACAGATACGCAGTATTTT.

The CDR3 loop reads CASSYGTNQPQHF. CDR3 nucleotide sequence: TGTGCCAGCAGCTACGGCACCAATCAGCCCCAGCATTTT. The rearrangement links TRBV7-3 to TRBJ1-5; D is uncertain. Germline V CDR1 and CDR2: SGHTA, FQGTGA. Trimming cost V 4 bases and J 3 bases, with 7 bases left between them. This CDR3 is built from 13 residues.

V is TRBV5-1 and J is TRBJ2-3; 9 positions agree with TRBD2. Germline CDR1 SGHRS, CDR2 YFSETQ. This CDR3 has 14 residues. With V trimmed by 1 base and J by 4 bases, 1 base remained unmatched. The CDR3 region has the DNA TGCGCCAGCAGCTTGAGGACTAGCGCAGATACGCAGTATTTT. Its protein is CASSLRTSADTQYF.